This T cell receptor (beta chain) was sequenced for a study of shared clonotypes between healthy human individuals. Evenly divided among several immunoSEQ plates was the genomic DNA of each subset. Each PCR replicate from the sorted subsets contained around 0.2 ug DNA, which is some 31,000 T cell genomes. Only in-frame clones appear in the TCRdb table, and some are missing; sequencing was by immunoSEQ multiplex PCR. The data contain approximately 1,000,000 clones, around three quarters of them singletons. The ends lost 3 bases at V and 9 bases at J; junction bases unmatched: 0. Germline CDR1 and CDR2: SGHTA and FQGNSA. The CDR3 runs to 14 residues. CD4+ cells were split into CD45RA+ naive and CD45RA-negative memory subsets.

The sequence was collected from a man between 18 and 35 years old in good health. Some clones in this sample may be carry-over from other donors' samples. Sequenced material: memory CD4+ T cells from PBMCs. Subset defined: CD45RA-negative fraction. The V call is TRBV7-2, the J call TRBJ2-1; 15 bases match TRBD2. CDR3 protein: CASSLGLAGGEQFF. The CDR3 DNA follows: TGTGCCAGCAGCTTGGGACTAGCGGGAGGTGAGCAGTTCTTC. Together with reference TRBV7-2 and TRBJ2-1, the CDR3 gives the full variable domain: GAGVSQSPSNKVTEKGKDVELRCDPISGHTALYWYRQSLGQGLEFLIYFQGNSAPDKSGLPSDRFSAERTGGSVSTLTIQRTQQEDSAVYLCASSLGLAGGEQFFGPGTRLTVL.